Shown below are 24 T cell receptor beta chains from a single sample sequenced in a study of OX40 agonist ivuxolimab in advanced cancers. Profiling relied on immunoSEQ multiplex PCR, and the TCRdb table lists in-frame clones only, not all of them. Found here are about 83,000 clones, around four fifths of them singletons; the top ten hold 1.5% to 2%. The specimen comprised CD4+ or CD8+ T cells sorted from blood, sampled in a trial of the OX40 agonist ivuxolimab. The source of these receptors is an adult with an advanced solid tumor such as melanoma, head and neck, liver or kidney cancer.

The chain joins TRBV7-2 to TRBJ2-5; the D is unclear. The CDR3 contains 13 residues. The germline V gene encodes CDR1 SGHTA and CDR2 FQGNSA. The ends were cut back, 5 bases at V and 2 bases at J, with 9 bases in the middle. The chain's CDR3 is CASSVRLQETQYF. CDR3 in DNA: TGTGCCAGCAGCGTCCGACTGCAAGAGACCCAGTACTTC. Full variable domain (rest looked up from reference TRBV7-2 and TRBJ2-5): GAGVSQSPSNKVTEKGKDVELRCDPISGHTALYWYRQSLGQGLEFLIYFQGNSAPDKSGLPSDRFSAERTGGSVSTLTIQRTQQEDSAVYLCASSVRLQETQYFGPGTRLLVL.

The gene calls are TRBV10-3 and TRBJ1-4, with D possibly being TRBD1 (6 bases). Germline loops: CDR1 ENHRY, CDR2 SYGVKD. Trimming cost V 4 bases and J 6 bases, with 12 bases left between them. The CDR3 sequence is 14 residues long. The CDR3 sequence: CAISGNRDYEKLFF. CDR3 nucleotide sequence: TGTGCCATCAGTGGTAACAGGGACTATGAAAAACTGTTTTTT.

This chain uses TRBV6-1 with TRBJ2-1; no reliable D call. CDR3 size: 14 residues. Germline CDR1 MNHNS, CDR2 SASEGT. Trimming removed 7 bases at V and 5 bases at J, with 15 bases between. CDR3 protein: CASIFGFSNNEQFF. CDR3 nucleotides: TGTGCCAGCATATTCGGCTTTTCGAACAATGAGCAGTTCTTC.

The rearrangement uses TRBV7-9 and TRBJ2-3; 8 nucleotides agree with TRBD2. V lost 1 base, J lost 6 bases, and 6 bases stayed unmatched. Germline-derived CDR1 and CDR2 are SEHNR and FQNEAQ (reference sequence). This CDR3 is 15 amino acids long. CDR3 loop: CASSLDLAGLDTQYF. CDR3 DNA sequence: TGTGCCAGCAGCTTAGACCTAGCGGGCTTGGATACGCAGTATTTT.

The chain employs TRBV5-1 and TRBJ2-5, with TRBD2 identical over 15 bases. The CDR3 contains 19 residues. The V gene's germline CDR1 is SGHRS and CDR2 YFSETQ. V lost 4 bases and J lost 2; bases outside the gene matches: 12. CDR3: CASSGGTSGGQAPQETQYF. DNA of the CDR3: TGCGCCAGCAGCGGCGGGACTAGCGGGGGGCAAGCCCCTCAAGAGACCCAGTACTTC. Filled out from reference TRBV5-1 and TRBJ2-5, the complete variable domain reads KAGVTQTPRYLIKTRGQQVTLSCSPISGHRSVSWYQQTPGQGLQFLFEYFSETQRNKGNFPGRFSGRQFSNSRSEMNVSTLELGDSALYLCASSGGTSGGQAPQETQYFGPGTRLLVL.

The chain couples TRBV19 to TRBJ1-5; D is unresolved. The ends were cut back, 5 bases at V and 9 bases at J, with 11 bases in the middle. Germline CDR1 LNHDA, CDR2 SQIVND (reference sequence). The CDR3 is made up of 12 amino acids. DNA of the CDR3: TGTGCCAGTAGTGTCCAACCCGGGCCCCAGCATTTT. Translating gives CASSVQPGPQHF.

This sequence joins TRBV10-1 and TRBJ1-1, with a possible D match to TRBD1 (5 bases). Germline V lookup: CDR1 WNHNN, CDR2 SYGVQD (reference sequence). Trimming pared 6 bases from V and 11 bases from J, leaving 10 bases between. This CDR3 region has 10 residues. The CDR3 is CASSQGLAFF. DNA for the CDR3: TGCGCCAGCAGCCAGGGCCTCGCTTTCTTT.

This clone was counted a few times. The chain links TRBV6-1 to TRBJ1-5; no definite D call. The ends were cut back, 2 bases at V and 6 bases at J, with 8 bases in the middle. CDR1 MNHNS and CDR2 SASEGT come from the germline V gene. CDR3 length: 13 amino acids. As DNA, the CDR3 is TGTGCCAGCAGTGAACTGAGAATTCAGCCCCAGCATTTT. It encodes CASSELRIQPQHF.

The J gene is TRBJ1-2, the V gene TRBV5-4; perhaps TRBD1 as D (6 bases). V was clipped by 1 base and J by 4 bases, with 11 bases between them. CDR1 is SGHNT and CDR2 is YYREEE in the germline V gene (reference sequence). The CDR3 has 14 amino acids. CDR3 in amino acids: CASSLPGAGYGYTF. In nucleotides, the CDR3 is TGTGCCAGCAGCTTGCCGGGGGCAGGCTATGGCTACACCTTC.

The gene calls are TRBV5-1 and TRBJ2-3, with 9 bases fitting TRBD1. The trim removed 7 bases at V and 4 bases at J, leaving 13 bases unmatched. Germline V CDR1 and CDR2: SGHRS, YFSETQ. This CDR3 has 16 residues. CDR3 sequence: CASRVGLGQGSDTQYF. The CDR3 DNA follows: TGCGCCAGCCGAGTGGGGTTAGGACAGGGGTCAGATACGCAGTATTTT.

V and J are TRBV23-1 and TRBJ1-1; D is unclear. TRBV23-1 is flagged as an ORF with uncertain function. V lost 8 bases, J lost 5 bases, and 15 bases lay in between. CDR3 size: 13 residues. The CDR3: CASRTPSRTEAFF. CDR3 DNA: TGCGCCAGCCGGACGCCGTCAAGGACTGAAGCTTTCTTT.

This clone has only a few counts. The junction shows a germline mismatch at one end, possibly a read error. The V and J genes are TRBV11-2 and TRBJ2-7, with D perhaps TRBD2 (5 bases). The length of the CDR3 is 13 residues. Germline V gene data show CDR1 as SGHAT and CDR2 as FQNNGV. In DNA form, the CDR3 reads TGTGCCAGCAGCCGGAGACGCCGGGATATCTCTTCCTTC. Translated: CASSRRRRDISSF. Variable domain in full (rest from reference TRBV11-2 and TRBJ2-7): EAGVAQSPRYKIIEKRQSVAFWCNPISGHATLYWYQQILGQGPKLLIQFQNNGVVDDSQLPKDRFSAERLKGVDSTLKIQPAKLEDSAVYLCASSRRRRDISSFGPGTRLTVT.

The chain uses TRBV5-4 and TRBJ1-3, with D uncertain. Trimming left V 0 bases short and J 8 bases short, with 12 bases between. The CDR3 has 14 amino acids. From germline, CDR1 is SGHNT and CDR2 YYREEE (reference sequence). The CDR3 sequence is CASSLGLSRDTIYF. The CDR3 region has the DNA TGTGCCAGCAGCTTGGGACTGAGTCGGGACACCATATATTTT. The variable domain in full, completed from reference TRBV5-4 and TRBJ1-3, reads ETGVTQSPTHLIKTRGQQVTLRCSSQSGHNTVSWYQQALGQGPQFIFQYYREEENGRGNFPPRFSGLQFPNYSSELNVNALELDDSALYLCASSLGLSRDTIYFGEGSWLTVV.

V gene TRBV7-2 combines with J gene TRBJ2-5; 7 nucleotides align to TRBD1. J gave up 9 bases and V 5 bases, and 15 bases lay outside the gene matches. CDR1 is SGHTA, CDR2 FQGNSA, per germline. This CDR3 contains 15 residues. DNA of the CDR3: TGTGCCAGCAGCCCCCGGGACAGCGCCGGGATGGCCCAGTACTTC. Translation gives CASSPRDSAGMAQYF.

The chain joins TRBV6-1 to TRBJ2-5, with 7 bases lining up with TRBD2. CDR3 length equals 13 residues. V lost 4 bases, J lost 5 bases, and 4 bases stayed unmatched. CDR1 and CDR2 (germline): MNHNS, SASEGT. CDR3 in DNA: TGTGCCAGCAGTGGATCACTAGCGGAGACCCAGTACTTC. Its protein is CASSGSLAETQYF.

This clone has just a few counts. V and J are TRBV2 and TRBJ2-7; unclear D gene. Germline V gene data show CDR1 as SNHLY and CDR2 as FYNNEI. Trimming left V 7 bases short and J 6 bases short, with 10 bases between. The CDR3 extends over 11 amino acids. CDR3 nucleotide sequence: TGTGCCAGCACCCTATCTCTCGAGCAGTACTTC. Protein: CASTLSLEQYF.

The chain links TRBV6-5 to TRBJ1-3, with D unclear. The CDR3 consists of 13 residues. The ends were cut back, 4 bases at V and 3 bases at J, with 7 bases in the middle. Germline-derived CDR1 and CDR2 are MNHEY and SVGAGI. This CDR3 is CASSFTVGNTIYF. Written as DNA, the CDR3 is TGTGCCAGCAGTTTTACAGTTGGAAACACCATATATTTT.

The chain employs TRBV5-5 and TRBJ1-1; tentative D call: TRBD1 (5 bases). The V gene lost 4 bases and the J gene lost 4 bases, with 26 bases spanning the gap. Looked up from germline, CDR1 is SGHKS and CDR2 is YYEKEE (reference sequence). CDR3 length: 18 residues. The CDR3 nucleotides are TGTGCCAGCAGCGGGGGGTTTATCGACGGGGCTAGGAGCACTGAAGCTTTCTTT. Translating it yields CASSGGFIDGARSTEAFF.

The chain uses TRBV15 and TRBJ2-6; D is unresolved. CDR3 length: 14 residues. The germline V gene has CDR1 LNHNV and CDR2 YYDKDF (reference sequence). Deletions cut 1 base from V and 0 bases from J, with 1 base between. The CDR3 here is CATSRASGANVLTF. The CDR3 DNA is TGTGCCACCAGCAGAGCCTCTGGGGCCAACGTCCTGACTTTC.

This clone showed up just a few times. V gene TRBV4-1 combines with J gene TRBJ1-6; 11 bases line up with TRBD1. The CDR3 covers 17 residues. Germline-derived CDR1 and CDR2 are MGHRA and YSYEKL. After removal of 4 bases from V and 6 bases from J, the junction contained 8 bases not matched to a gene. In DNA form, the CDR3 reads TGCGCCAGCAGCCGTTGGGACAGGGGGTCCGTTAATTCACCCCTCCACTTT. It yields the protein CASSRWDRGSVNSPLHF.

CDR3 amino acids: CASSRDRDLNTEAFF. CDR3 nucleotides: TGTGCCAGCAGCAGGGACAGAGATTTGAACACTGAAGCTTTCTTT. The chain couples TRBV6-5 to TRBJ1-1; 7 bases align to TRBD1. Germline CDR1 reads MNHEY; CDR2 reads SVGAGI. J lost 0 bases, V lost 6 bases, and 7 bases had no gene match. The CDR3 loop spans 15 amino acids.

This chain connects TRBV5-1 to TRBJ1-1; D is undetermined. The germline V and J ends were trimmed by 0 bases and 2 bases, with 14 bases remaining between them. The CDR3 totals 16 residues. The germline gives CDR1 SGHRS, CDR2 YFSETQ. Written as DNA, the CDR3 is TGCGCCAGCAGCTTGGAAGGACTTAAAGGTAACACTGAAGCTTTCTTT. Translated, it gives CASSLEGLKGNTEAFF.

This chain links TRBV6-5 with TRBJ1-6; D remains unclear. Per germline, CDR1 MNHEY and CDR2 SVGAGI. V was cut by 10 bases and J by 0 bases, with 7 bases left in between. The CDR3 length is 13 residues. CDR3 in DNA: TGTGCCACCTCGATCTCCTATAATTCACCCCTCCACTTT. This codes for CATSISYNSPLHF.

The V gene is TRBV7-2, the J gene TRBJ2-7, with D possibly called TRBD1 or TRBD2 (7 bases each). The V end was cut by 1 base, the J end by 2 bases, with 15 bases between. Per the germline V gene, CDR1 is SGHTA and CDR2 is FQGNSA. The CDR3 runs to 16 residues. The CDR3 spells CASSLEGGGKAYEQYF. The CDR3 nucleotides are TGTGCCAGCAGCTTAGAGGGAGGGGGCAAAGCCTACGAGCAGTACTTC.